This T cell receptor beta chain was sequenced during a study of blood T cell repertoires in COVID-19. Researchers sorted participants into cohorts using their self-reported clinical history. Libraries were prepared by immunoSEQ multiplex PCR; TCRdb keeps only in-frame clonotypes and omits some of them. The sample lists around 300,000 clones, roughly 90% occurring once. This CDR3 region has 15 residues. Trimming cost V 1 base and J 2 bases; bases outside gene matches: 2. From germline, CDR1 is SGHNT and CDR2 YENEEA. The TCR originated in a woman aged 25 to 39 who had recovered from COVID-19. This chain links TRBV11-3 with TRBJ2-1, with 7 positions matching TRBD2. The sequenced sample consisted of PBMCs or T cells enriched from blood (not recorded which). CDR3 residues: CASSLGLAAYNEQFF. CDR3 nucleotide sequence: TGTGCCAGCAGCTTAGGGCTAGCGGCCTACAATGAGCAGTTCTTC.